This T cell receptor (beta chain) was obtained from a study of cytomegalovirus exposure and HLA in healthy donors. TCRdb's table, derived via immunoSEQ multiplex PCR, lists solely in-frame clones and lacks some. Among under 150,000 clones, roughly four fifths were seen once, and the ten largest hold about 1.5%. Broader study findings: The classifier reportedly diagnosed cytomegalovirus status with high sensitivity and specificity. Altogether, around 160 TCR beta chains were recorded as cytomegalovirus-associated.

Of note for this clone: Antigen unknown.

The receptor was isolated from a woman in her thirties in good health and CMV-seronegative. Sequenced: PBMCs.

The CDR3 loop is CASSIKPGQGTDTQYF. CDR3 nucleotides: TGTGCCAGCAGCATAAAACCGGGACAGGGCACAGATACGCAGTATTTT. The chain combines TRBV4-2 with TRBJ2-3; TRBD1 matches at 8 bases. Germline V gene data show CDR1 as LGHNA and CDR2 as YNFKEQ. The CDR3 extends over 16 amino acids. With V trimmed by 5 bases and J by 1 base, 8 bases remained unmatched.